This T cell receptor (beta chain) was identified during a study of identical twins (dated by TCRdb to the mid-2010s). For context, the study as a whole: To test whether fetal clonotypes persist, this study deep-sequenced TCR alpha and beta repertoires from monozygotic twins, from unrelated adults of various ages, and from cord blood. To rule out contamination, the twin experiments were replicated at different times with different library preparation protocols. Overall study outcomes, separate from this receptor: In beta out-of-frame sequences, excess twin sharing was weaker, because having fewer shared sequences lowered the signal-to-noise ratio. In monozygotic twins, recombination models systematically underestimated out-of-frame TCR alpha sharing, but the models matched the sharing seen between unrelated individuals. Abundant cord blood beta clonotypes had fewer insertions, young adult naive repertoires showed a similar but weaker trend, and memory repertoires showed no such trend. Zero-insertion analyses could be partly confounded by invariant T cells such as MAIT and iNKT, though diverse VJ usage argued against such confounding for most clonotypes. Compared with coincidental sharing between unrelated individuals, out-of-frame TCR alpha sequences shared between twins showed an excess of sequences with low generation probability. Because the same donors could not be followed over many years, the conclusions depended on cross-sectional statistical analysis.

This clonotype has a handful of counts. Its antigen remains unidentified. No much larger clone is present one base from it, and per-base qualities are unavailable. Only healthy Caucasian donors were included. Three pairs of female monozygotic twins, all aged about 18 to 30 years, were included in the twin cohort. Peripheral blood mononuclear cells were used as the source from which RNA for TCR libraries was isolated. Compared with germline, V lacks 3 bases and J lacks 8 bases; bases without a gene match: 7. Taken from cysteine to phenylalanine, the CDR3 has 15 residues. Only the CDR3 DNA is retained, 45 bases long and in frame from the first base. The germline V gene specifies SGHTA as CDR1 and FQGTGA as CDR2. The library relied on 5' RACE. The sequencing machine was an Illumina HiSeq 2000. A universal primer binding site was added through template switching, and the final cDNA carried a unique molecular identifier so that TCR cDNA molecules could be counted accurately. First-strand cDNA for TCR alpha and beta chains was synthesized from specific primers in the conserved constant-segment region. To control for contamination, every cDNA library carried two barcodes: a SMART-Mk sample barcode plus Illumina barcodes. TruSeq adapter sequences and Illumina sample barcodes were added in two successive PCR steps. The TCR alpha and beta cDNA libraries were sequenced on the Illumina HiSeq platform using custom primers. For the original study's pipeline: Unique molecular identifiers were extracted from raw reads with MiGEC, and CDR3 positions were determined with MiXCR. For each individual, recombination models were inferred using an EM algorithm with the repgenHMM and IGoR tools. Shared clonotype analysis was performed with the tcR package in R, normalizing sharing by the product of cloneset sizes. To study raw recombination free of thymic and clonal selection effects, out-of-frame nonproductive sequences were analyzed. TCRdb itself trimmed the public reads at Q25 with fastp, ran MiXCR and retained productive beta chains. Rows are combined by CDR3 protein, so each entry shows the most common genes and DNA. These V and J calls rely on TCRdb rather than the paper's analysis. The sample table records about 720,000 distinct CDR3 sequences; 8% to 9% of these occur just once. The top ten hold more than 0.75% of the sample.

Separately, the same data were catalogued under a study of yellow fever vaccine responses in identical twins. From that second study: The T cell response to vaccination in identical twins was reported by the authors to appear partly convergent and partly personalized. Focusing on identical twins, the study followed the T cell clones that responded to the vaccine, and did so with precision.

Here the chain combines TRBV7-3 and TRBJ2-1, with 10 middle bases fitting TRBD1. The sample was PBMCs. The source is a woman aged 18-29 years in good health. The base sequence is TGTGCCAGCAGCTTTTGGACAGGGGGTAACTATGAGCAGTTCTTC. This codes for CASSFWTGGNYEQFF. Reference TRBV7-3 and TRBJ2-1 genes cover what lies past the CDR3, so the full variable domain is GAGVSQTPSNKVTEKGKYVELRCDPISGHTALYWYRQSLGQGPEFLIYFQGTGAADDSGLPNDRFFAVRPEGSVSTLKIQRTERGDSAVYLCASSFWTGGNYEQFFGPGTRLTVL.